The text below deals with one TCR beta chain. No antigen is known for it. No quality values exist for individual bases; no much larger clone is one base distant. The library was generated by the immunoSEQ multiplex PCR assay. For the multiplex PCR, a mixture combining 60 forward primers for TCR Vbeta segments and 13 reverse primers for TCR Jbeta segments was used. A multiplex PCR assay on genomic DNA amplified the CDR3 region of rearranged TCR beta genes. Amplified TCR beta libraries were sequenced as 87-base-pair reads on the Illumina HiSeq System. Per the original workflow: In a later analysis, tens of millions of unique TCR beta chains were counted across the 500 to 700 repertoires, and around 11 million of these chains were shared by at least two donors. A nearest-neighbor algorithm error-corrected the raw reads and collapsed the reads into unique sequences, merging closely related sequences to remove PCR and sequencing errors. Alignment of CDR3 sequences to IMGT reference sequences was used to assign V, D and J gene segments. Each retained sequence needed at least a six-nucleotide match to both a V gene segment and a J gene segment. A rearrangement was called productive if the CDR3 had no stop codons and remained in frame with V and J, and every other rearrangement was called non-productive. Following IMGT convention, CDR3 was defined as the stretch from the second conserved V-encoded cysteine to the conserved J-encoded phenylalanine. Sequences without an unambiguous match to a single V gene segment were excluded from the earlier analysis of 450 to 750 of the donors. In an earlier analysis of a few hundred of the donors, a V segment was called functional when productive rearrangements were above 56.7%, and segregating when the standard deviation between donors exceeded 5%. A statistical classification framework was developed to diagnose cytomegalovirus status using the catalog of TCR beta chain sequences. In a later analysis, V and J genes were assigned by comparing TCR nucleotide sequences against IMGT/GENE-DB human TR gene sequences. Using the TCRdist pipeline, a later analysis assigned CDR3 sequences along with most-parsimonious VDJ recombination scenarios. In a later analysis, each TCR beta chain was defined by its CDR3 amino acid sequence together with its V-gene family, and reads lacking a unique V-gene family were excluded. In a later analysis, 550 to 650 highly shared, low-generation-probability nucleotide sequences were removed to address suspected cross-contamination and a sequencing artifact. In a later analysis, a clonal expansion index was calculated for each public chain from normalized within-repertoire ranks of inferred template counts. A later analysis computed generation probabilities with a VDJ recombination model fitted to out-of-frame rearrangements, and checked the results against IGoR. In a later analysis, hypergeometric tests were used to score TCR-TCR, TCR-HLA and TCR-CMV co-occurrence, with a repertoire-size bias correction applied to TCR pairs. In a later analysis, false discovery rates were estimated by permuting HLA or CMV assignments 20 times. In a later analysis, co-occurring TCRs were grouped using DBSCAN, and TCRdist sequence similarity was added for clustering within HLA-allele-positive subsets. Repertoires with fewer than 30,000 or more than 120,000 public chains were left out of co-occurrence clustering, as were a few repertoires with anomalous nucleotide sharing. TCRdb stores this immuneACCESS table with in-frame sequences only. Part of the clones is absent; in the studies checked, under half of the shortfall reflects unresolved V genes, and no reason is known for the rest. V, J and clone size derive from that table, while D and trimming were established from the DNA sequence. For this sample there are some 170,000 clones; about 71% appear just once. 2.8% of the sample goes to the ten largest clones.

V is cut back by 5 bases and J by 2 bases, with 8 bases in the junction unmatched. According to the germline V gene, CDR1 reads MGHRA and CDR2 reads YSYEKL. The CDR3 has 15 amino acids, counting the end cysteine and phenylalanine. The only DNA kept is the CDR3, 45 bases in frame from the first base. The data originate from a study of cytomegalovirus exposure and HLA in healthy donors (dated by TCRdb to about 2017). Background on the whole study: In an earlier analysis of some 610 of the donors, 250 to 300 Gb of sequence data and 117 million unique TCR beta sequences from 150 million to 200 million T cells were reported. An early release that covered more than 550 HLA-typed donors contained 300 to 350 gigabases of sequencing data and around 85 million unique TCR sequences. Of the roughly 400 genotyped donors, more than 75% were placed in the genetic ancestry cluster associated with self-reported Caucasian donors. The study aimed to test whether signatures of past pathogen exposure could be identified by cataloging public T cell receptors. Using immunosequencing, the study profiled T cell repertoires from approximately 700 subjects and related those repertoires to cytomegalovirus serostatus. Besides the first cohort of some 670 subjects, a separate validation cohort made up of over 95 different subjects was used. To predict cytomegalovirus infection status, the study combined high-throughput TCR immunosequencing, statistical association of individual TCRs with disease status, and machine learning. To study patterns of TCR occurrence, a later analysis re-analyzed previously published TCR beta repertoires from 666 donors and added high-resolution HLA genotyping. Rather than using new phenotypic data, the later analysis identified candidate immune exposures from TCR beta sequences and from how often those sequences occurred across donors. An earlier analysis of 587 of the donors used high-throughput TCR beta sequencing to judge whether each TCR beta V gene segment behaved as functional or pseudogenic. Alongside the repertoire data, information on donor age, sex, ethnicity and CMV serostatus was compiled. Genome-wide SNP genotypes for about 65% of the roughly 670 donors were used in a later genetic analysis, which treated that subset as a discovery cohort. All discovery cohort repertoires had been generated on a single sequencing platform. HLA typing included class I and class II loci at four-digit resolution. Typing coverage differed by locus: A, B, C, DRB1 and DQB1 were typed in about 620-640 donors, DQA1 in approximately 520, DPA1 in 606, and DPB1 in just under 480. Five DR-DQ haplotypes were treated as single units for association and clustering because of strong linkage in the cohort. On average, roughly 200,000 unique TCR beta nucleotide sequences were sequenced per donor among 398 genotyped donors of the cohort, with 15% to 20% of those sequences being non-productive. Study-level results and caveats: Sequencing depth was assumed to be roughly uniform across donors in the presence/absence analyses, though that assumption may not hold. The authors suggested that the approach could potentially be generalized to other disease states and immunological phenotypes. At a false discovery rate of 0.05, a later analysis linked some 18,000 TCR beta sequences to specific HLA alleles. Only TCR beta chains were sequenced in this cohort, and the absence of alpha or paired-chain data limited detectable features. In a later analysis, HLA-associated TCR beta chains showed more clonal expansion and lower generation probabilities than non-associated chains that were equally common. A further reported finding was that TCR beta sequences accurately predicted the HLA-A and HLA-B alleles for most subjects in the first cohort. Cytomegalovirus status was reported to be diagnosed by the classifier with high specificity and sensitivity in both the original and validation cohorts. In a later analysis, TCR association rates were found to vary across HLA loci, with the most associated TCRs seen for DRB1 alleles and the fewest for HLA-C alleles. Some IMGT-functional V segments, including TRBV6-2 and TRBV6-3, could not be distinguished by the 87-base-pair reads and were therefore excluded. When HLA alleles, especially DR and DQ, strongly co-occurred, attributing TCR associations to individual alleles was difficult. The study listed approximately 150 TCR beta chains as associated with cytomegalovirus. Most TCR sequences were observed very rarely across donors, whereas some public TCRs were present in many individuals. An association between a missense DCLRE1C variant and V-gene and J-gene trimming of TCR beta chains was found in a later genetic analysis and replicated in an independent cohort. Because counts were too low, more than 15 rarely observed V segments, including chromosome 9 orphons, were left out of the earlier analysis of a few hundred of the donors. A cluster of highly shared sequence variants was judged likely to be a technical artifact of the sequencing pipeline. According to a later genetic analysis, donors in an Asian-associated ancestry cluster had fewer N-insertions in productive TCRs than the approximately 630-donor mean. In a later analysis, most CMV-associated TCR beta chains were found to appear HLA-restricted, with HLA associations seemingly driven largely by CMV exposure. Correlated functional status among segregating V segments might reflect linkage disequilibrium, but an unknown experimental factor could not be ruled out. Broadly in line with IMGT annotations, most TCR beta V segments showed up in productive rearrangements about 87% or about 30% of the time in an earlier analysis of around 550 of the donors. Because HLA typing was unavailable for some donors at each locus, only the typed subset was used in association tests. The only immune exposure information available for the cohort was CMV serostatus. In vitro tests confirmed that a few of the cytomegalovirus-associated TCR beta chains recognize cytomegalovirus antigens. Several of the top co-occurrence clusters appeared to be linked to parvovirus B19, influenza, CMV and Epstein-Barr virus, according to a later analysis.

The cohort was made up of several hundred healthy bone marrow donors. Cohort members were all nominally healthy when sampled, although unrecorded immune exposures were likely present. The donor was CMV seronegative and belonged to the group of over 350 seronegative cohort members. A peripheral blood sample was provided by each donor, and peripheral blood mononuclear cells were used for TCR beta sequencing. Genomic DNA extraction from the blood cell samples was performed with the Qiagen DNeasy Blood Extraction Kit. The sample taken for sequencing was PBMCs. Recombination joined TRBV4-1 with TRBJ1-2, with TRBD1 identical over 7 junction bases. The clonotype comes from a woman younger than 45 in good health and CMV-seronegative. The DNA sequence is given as TGCGCCAGCAGCTCACTGCCGGGACAGAACTATGGCTACACCTTC. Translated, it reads CASSSLPGQNYGYTF.